A single sample is the source of the 2 T cell receptor beta chains below, sequenced in a study of early T cells in non-severe SARS-CoV-2 infection. TCRdb re-analysed the 5' RACE reads in MiXCR, keeping a single row per CDR3 protein. Of more than 85,000 distinct CDR3 sequences listed, over 10% were seen once; the top ten hold less than 8%. Sequencing used whole blood. Receptors were obtained from an adult who was a healthcare worker with PCR-confirmed SARS-CoV-2 infection or an uninfected control (not recorded which).

The rearrangement joins TRBV7-3 to TRBJ2-3; D possibly corresponds to TRBD2 (7 bases). Germline V gene data show CDR1 as SGHTA and CDR2 as FQGTGA. V was cut by 5 bases and J by 5 bases, with 14 bases left in between. This CDR3 is 14 amino acids long. The CDR3 nucleotides read TGTGCCAGCAGCCCCTCCGGGGGGCAAGATACGCAGTATTTT. Amino acids: CASSPSGGQDTQYF.

The chain joins TRBV4-1 to TRBJ2-7, with TRBD1 as a possible D gene (5 bases). Trimming took 4 bases from V and 4 from J, leaving 11 bases between them. The CDR3 totals 13 residues. The germline gives CDR1 MGHRA, CDR2 YSYEKL. CDR3 nucleotide sequence: TGCGCCAGCAGCCCAACGACAGTTTACGAGCAGTACTTC. It specifies CASSPTTVYEQYF.